In this sample, the clone carrying this T cell receptor beta chain turned up once. The antigen is undetermined. The data were taken from a study of graft-versus-host responses after intestinal transplantation. Study results and caveats: GvH clone levels peaked in circulation, and this peak was associated with early post-transplant HvG declines.

TCRdb's table, derived via immunoSEQ multiplex PCR, lists solely in-frame clones and lacks some. Of 77,000 or so clones in the sample, about 94% were seen once. This receptor was taken from a human donor who received an intestinal transplant. The sequencing used unstimulated CD8+ T cells sorted from spleen or lymph node cells, collected before intestinal transplant.

CDR3 coding DNA: TGTGCCAGCAGTTTAGGTGGAGAGGTACCCTACGAGCAGTACTTC. Protein product: CASSLGGEVPYEQYF. The gene calls are TRBV27 and TRBJ2-7; unclear D gene. CDR1 is MNHEY, CDR2 SMNVEV, per germline (reference sequence). CDR3 size: 15 residues. The V gene lost 2 bases and the J gene lost 2 bases, with 13 bases spanning the gap.